Listed below are T cell receptor beta chains from one sample, sequenced in a study of CD8+ T cells in alopecia areata. Measured with immunoSEQ multiplex PCR; TCRdb has only the in-frame clones, and not every one. The sample consists of about 210,000 clones, around 66% of them appearing once. The input for sequencing was CD4+ T cells sorted from blood, taken at approximately week 45, from a patient treated with tofacitinib. Receptors were obtained from a human donor with alopecia areata. Each CDR3 is given with its conserved first and last residue. The order of the fields is clone size, V gene, J gene, CDR3 protein. For some rows the clone size is stated as once, few or many, or as a class when expanded; others skip it.

.	TRBV4-1	TRBJ2-1	CASSGTGTYNEQFF
once	TRBV11-2	TRBJ1-5	CASSATTGAIAQPQHF
few	TRBV14	TRBJ2-2	CASSQVAGDTGELFF
.	TRBV27	TRBJ2-7	CASSLTYFDEQYF
.	TRBV29-1	TRBJ1-2	CSDWTGGRGYTF
.	TRBV29-1	TRBJ2-5	CSVAVGETQYF
.	TRBV5-1	TRBJ2-3	CASSLAALGADTQYF
.	TRBV15	TRBJ2-1	CATSRDLGLALFF
.	TRBV2	TRBJ1-2	CASSQGQRVAGYTF
.	TRBV29-1	TRBJ1-2	CSVEQGGVGYTF
once	TRBV7-8	TRBJ2-3	CASSYGTHGSTDTQYF
.	TRBV29-1	TRBJ1-1	CSVEPVLNTEAFF
few	TRBV23-1	TRBJ1-5	CASSHPADRGHQPQHF
.	TRBV5-6	TRBJ2-3	CASSLVASGGYTDTQYF
few	TRBV29-1	TRBJ2-3	CSLGADAEYF
.	TRBV2	TRBJ1-2	CASSDSRPISYGYTF
few	TRBV29-1	TRBJ1-2	CSVESSGDRGRNGYTF
.	TRBV2	TRBJ2-3	CASISAEFTDTQYF
few	TRBV29-1	TRBJ1-1	CSVTGLYTEAFF
.	TRBV15	TRBJ2-1	CATSRERGGAGGKYNEQFF
.	TRBV11-3	TRBJ2-6	CASSFAGTGYSGANVLTF
.	TRBV30	TRBJ1-2	CAWSAGDYGYTF
once	TRBV5-1	TRBJ1-2	CASSLGGRSGYTF
.	TRBV14	TRBJ2-7	CASSKNTHYEQYF
.	TRBV6-6	TRBJ2-7	CASSDPPQAYEQYF
.	TRBV7-3	TRBJ1-1	CASSPQGSNTEAFF
.	TRBV9	TRBJ1-1	CASSPSTQGTEAFF
few	TRBV29-1	TRBJ1-1	CSVEDTGTAVGAFF
.	TRBV29-1	TRBJ2-1	CSVEGLAGRPHNEQFF
.	TRBV5-1	TRBJ1-2	CASSPGQYGYTF
.	TRBV19	TRBJ1-1	CASSMDRGVPEAFF
.	TRBV11-2	TRBJ1-6	CASSPGQGLGYPLHF
.	TRBV28	TRBJ1-5	CASTRGGGNQPQHF
.	TRBV6-6	TRBJ2-3	CASSYGSTDTQYF
.	TRBV29-1	TRBJ1-1	CSVEVPTGTNTEAFF
few	TRBV7-2	TRBJ1-1	CASSGQGTTEAFF
.	TRBV29-1	TRBJ1-3	CSVEGQRSSGNTIYF
.	TRBV4-1	TRBJ1-4	CASSQVGPLGGEKLFF
.	TRBV10-3	TRBJ1-1	CAISDPPEGRAFF
.	TRBV14	TRBJ1-2	CASSQKDSTWGYTF
.	TRBV30	TRBJ1-2	CAWTQGGHGYTF
.	TRBV6-5	TRBJ2-3	CASSYLAGGTDTQYF
.	TRBV10-3	TRBJ2-7	CAISAGNEQYF
.	TRBV11-2	TRBJ1-2	CASSLDQVANYGYTF
.	TRBV16	TRBJ1-5	CASSQFGYNQPQHF
.	TRBV19	TRBJ1-5	CASRDRTQSNQPQHF
.	TRBV7-9	TRBJ1-1	CASSPQVVNTEAFF
.	TRBV5-1	TRBJ1-2	CASSPILQGPGYTF
.	TRBV9	TRBJ2-2	CASSVAGGYTGELFF
.	TRBV10-3	TRBJ2-7	CAIRTLNYEQYF
.	TRBV2	TRBJ2-7	CASSESLGYEQYF
.	TRBV15	TRBJ2-3	CASGTGGTDTQYF
.	TRBV29-1	TRBJ1-1	CSVQGQNSLHEAFF
.	TRBV7-3	TRBJ2-7	CASSLQLAGPYEQYF